This T cell receptor (beta chain) was sequenced in a study of cytomegalovirus exposure and HLA in healthy donors. At the level of the study: The 90 to 150 validation repertoires matched the 500 to 750 first-cohort repertoires in platform, a later analysis reported. Study results and caveats: In a later analysis, first-cohort TCR clusters were found to tend to co-occur in the 95 to 150 validation repertoires. Rarity marked most TCR sequences, yet some public TCRs occurred in many donors.

Measured with immunoSEQ multiplex PCR; TCRdb has only the in-frame clones, and not every one. The repertoire has 55,000 to 75,000 clones, about 89% of them found once; the top ten carry just over 3%. The ends were cut back, 4 bases at V and 7 bases at J, with 15 bases in the middle. The CDR3 sequence is 13 residues long. Germline V gene lookup returns CDR1 SGHRS and CDR2 YFSETQ. Worth noting for this clone: What it binds is unknown.

This TCR was sampled from a man between 18 and 29 years old in good health and CMV-seronegative. Sequenced input: PBMCs. The J gene is TRBJ2-7, the V gene TRBV5-1; weak D call: TRBD2 (5 bases). CDR3 sequence reads: CASSKDSLREQYF. CDR3 in DNA: TGCGCCAGCAGCAAGGACTCGTTGAGGGAGCAGTACTTC. The full variable domain, rest sourced from reference TRBV5-1 and TRBJ2-7, is KAGVTQTPRYLIKTRGQQVTLSCSPISGHRSVSWYQQTPGQGLQFLFEYFSETQRNKGNFPGRFSGRQFSNSRSEMNVSTLELGDSALYLCASSKDSLREQYFGPGTRLTVT.